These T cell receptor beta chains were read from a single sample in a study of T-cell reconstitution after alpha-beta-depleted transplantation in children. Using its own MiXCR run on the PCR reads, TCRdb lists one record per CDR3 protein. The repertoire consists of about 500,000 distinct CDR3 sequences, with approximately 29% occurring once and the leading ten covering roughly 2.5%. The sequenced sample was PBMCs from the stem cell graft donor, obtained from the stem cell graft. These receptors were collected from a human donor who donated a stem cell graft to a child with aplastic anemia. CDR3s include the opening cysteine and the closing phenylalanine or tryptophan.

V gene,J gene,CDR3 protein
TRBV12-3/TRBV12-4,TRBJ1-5,CASSQSGTGLSPQHF
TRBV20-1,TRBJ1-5,CSARVGQGEGQPQHF
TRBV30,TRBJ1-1,CAWSKGKDTEAFF
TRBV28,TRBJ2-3,CASRRGVSTDTQYF
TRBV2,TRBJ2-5,CASWRKHYQETQYF
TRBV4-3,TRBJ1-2,CASSPGRPANYGYTF
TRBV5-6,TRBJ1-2,CASSLGPPRYGYTF
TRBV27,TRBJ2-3,CASSLGQGAGGTDTQYF
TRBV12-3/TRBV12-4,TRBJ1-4,CASRPQGAANEKLFF
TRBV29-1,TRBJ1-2,CSVDFGGRVGYTF
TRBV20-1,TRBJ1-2,CSARPRTGPIYYGYTF
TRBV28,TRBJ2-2,CASSLYRGGTGELFF
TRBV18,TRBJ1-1,CASSAMNTEAFF
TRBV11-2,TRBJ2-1,CATGTGSNEQFF
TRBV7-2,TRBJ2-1,CATVGWIYNEQFF
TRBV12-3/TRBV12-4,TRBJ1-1,CASSPDSMNTEAFF
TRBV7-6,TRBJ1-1,CASSLVEGGTEAFF
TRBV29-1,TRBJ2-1,CSVVLARQNNEQFF
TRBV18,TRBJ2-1,CASSLYTQGDEQFF
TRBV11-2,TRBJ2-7,CASSLVRQVGEQYF
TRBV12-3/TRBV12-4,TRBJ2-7,CASSRDPPPKYF
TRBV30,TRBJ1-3,CAWLQADSGNTIYF